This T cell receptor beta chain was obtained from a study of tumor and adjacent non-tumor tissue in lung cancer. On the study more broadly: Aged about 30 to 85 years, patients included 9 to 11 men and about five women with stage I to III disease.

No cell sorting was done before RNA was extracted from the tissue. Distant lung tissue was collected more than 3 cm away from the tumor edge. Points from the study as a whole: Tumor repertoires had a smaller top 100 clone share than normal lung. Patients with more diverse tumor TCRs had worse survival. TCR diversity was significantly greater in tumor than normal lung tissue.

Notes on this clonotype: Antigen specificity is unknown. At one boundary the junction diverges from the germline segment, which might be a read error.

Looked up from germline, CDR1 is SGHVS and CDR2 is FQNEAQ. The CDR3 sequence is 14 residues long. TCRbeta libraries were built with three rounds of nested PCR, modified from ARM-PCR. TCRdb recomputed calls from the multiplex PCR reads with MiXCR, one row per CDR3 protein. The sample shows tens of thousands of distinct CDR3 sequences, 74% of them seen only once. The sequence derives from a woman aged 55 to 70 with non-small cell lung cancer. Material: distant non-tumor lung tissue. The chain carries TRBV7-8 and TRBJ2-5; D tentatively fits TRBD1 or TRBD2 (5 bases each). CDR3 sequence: CASSVGDHQETQHF. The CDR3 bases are TGTGCCAGCAGCGTGGGGGACCATCAAGAGACCCAGCACTTC.